These T cell receptor beta chains were read from a single sample in a study of CD8 T cells in Susac syndrome. TCRdb redid the calling of the immunoSEQ multiplex PCR reads with MiXCR, one entry per CDR3 protein. The table has about 150,000 distinct CDR3 sequences, about 94% seen once. Sequenced: CD8+ T cells from PBMCs. These receptors originate from a human donor with multiple sclerosis. Both conserved end residues are part of each CDR3. D genes are given only for firm matches. Some rows have no size entry. The others give once, few or many, or a class for an expanded clone.

J | V | D | size | CDR3 | DNA
TRBJ2-7 | TRBV29-1 | - | few | CSVVGATSYEQYF | TGCAGCGTTGTCGGGGCCACTTCCTACGAGCAGTACTTC
TRBJ2-7 | TRBV6-6 | - | - | CASSPAPGIYEQYF | TGTGCCAGCAGCCCCGCCCCGGGGATCTACGAGCAGTACTTC
TRBJ2-2 | TRBV24-1 | - | once | CATSDLPSGNTGELFF | TGTGCCACCAGTGATTTACCGTCGGGGAACACCGGGGAGCTGTTTTTT
TRBJ2-1 | TRBV9 | TRBD1 | - | CASSPGDRAANEQFF | TGTGCCAGCAGCCCCGGGGACAGGGCGGCCAATGAGCAGTTCTTC
TRBJ1-1 | TRBV20-1 | - | - | CSASEQGLSWNTEAFF | TGCAGTGCTAGCGAGCAGGGGCTAAGTTGGAACACTGAAGCTTTCTTT
TRBJ2-3 | TRBV11-2 | TRBD1 | - | CASSEQGSDTQYF | TGTGCCAGCAGCGAACAGGGGTCAGATACGCAGTATTTT
TRBJ2-2 | TRBV13 | TRBD1 | - | CASSPTGGASTGELFF | TGTGCCAGCAGCCCGACAGGGGGCGCGTCAACCGGGGAGCTGTTTTTT
TRBJ2-2 | TRBV2 | - | - | CATTSNTGELFF | TGTGCCACCACTTCGAACACCGGGGAGCTGTTTTTT
TRBJ2-7 | TRBV5-4 | - | - | CASSDDKYEQYF | TGTGCCAGCAGCGACGACAAATACGAGCAGTACTTC
TRBJ2-7 | TRBV20-1 | - | - | CSAPDREDSYEQYF | TGCAGTGCACCAGACAGGGAGGACTCCTACGAGCAGTACTTC
TRBJ1-6 | TRBV30 | - | - | CAWRNPYMTPLHF | TGTGCCTGGAGAAACCCCTACATGACACCCCTCCACTTT
TRBJ1-5 | TRBV7-2 | - | - | CASSLTAPYSNQPQHF | TGTGCCAGCAGCCTAACAGCACCCTATAGCAATCAGCCCCAGCATTTT
TRBJ1-1 | TRBV5-4 | - | - | CASSLDKLGGTEAFF | TGTGCCAGCAGCTTGGACAAGCTAGGGGGGACTGAAGCTTTCTTT
TRBJ2-7 | TRBV5-6 | TRBD2 | - | CASSFGSGVYEQYF | TGTGCCAGCAGCTTTGGTAGCGGGGTCTACGAGCAGTACTTC
TRBJ2-3 | TRBV12-5 | TRBD2 | - | CASGFVAGARTDTQYF | TGTGCTAGTGGTTTCGTAGCGGGGGCCCGCACAGATACGCAGTATTTT
TRBJ2-3 | TRBV30 | TRBD2 | - | CAWNLAGGTDTQYF | TGTGCCTGGAACCTAGCGGGGGGGACGGATACGCAGTATTTT
TRBJ1-2 | TRBV12-3/TRBV12-4 | TRBD1 | - | CASSSQGRGYGYTF | TGTGCCAGCAGTTCACAGGGGAGGGGCTATGGCTACACCTTC
TRBJ2-7 | TRBV27 | - | - | CASSPRTGNVYEQYF | TGTGCCAGCAGCCCTAGAACAGGGAACGTATACGAGCAGTACTTC
TRBJ2-3 | TRBV9 | TRBD2 | few | CASSLSGGGTDTQYF | TGTGCCAGCAGCCTTAGCGGGGGTGGGACAGATACGCAGTATTTT
TRBJ2-5 | TRBV7-9 | - | - | CASSSLGREIVETQYF | TGTGCCAGCAGCTCCCTGGGACGAGAAATAGTAGAGACCCAGTACTTC
TRBJ2-7 | TRBV12-3/TRBV12-4 | - | - | CASSPSLYEQYF | TGTGCCAGCAGTCCAAGCCTTTACGAGCAGTACTTC
TRBJ1-1 | TRBV30 | - | - | CAWSPSPQDRPNIVEAFF | TGTGCCTGGAGCCCGTCCCCCCAAGACAGACCCAACATCGTTGAAGCTTTCTTT
TRBJ1-2 | TRBV20-1 | - | - | CSARDRSRQAHGYTF | TGCAGTGCTAGAGATAGGTCCCGACAAGCCCATGGCTACACCTTC
TRBJ1-2 | TRBV20-1 | - | - | CSARPGGGYTF | TGCAGTGCACGGCCGGGGGGAGGCTACACCTTC
TRBJ2-3 | TRBV20-1 | TRBD2 | - | CSAIGWPHLAGTDTQYF | TGCAGTGCTATAGGATGGCCACACTTAGCGGGGACAGATACGCAGTATTTT
TRBJ2-7 | TRBV7-9 | - | - | CASSLGGPYTYEQYF | TGTGCCAGCAGCTTAGGGGGACCCTATACCTACGAGCAGTACTTC
TRBJ1-5 | TRBV19 | - | once | CASSISTAGNQPQHF | TGTGCCAGTAGTATCAGCACGGCGGGCAATCAGCCCCAGCATTTT
TRBJ1-6 | TRBV6-5 | - | - | CASSPSQLNSPLHF | TGTGCCAGCAGCCCGTCCCAGCTTAATTCACCCCTCCACTTT
TRBJ1-6 | TRBV5-6 | - | few | CASRSSYNSPLHF | TGTGCCAGCCGCAGCTCCTATAATTCACCCCTCCACTTT
TRBJ1-1 | TRBV27 | - | - | CATMRQTNTEAFF | TGTGCCACCATGAGGCAGACGAACACTGAAGCTTTCTTT
TRBJ1-1 | TRBV9 | - | - | CASSVIYSGDTEAFF | TGTGCCAGCAGCGTAATCTACTCAGGGGACACTGAAGCTTTCTTT
TRBJ1-1 | TRBV25-1 | - | - | CASGDGGNTEAFF | TGTGCCAGCGGAGATGGGGGGAACACTGAAGCTTTCTTT
TRBJ1-2 | TRBV9 | TRBD1 | - | CASGGTATFYGYTF | TGTGCCAGCGGCGGGACAGCTACGTTCTATGGCTACACCTTC
TRBJ1-1 | TRBV7-9 | - | - | CASSLAPAEAFF | TGTGCCAGCAGCTTAGCGCCGGCTGAAGCTTTCTTT
TRBJ2-5 | TRBV13 | - | - | CASSRRLQGREGETQYF | TGTGCCAGCAGCAGGCGGCTACAGGGCCGAGAGGGAGAGACCCAGTACTTC
TRBJ2-7 | TRBV5-1 | - | - | CASSFSPSKGGWRSYEQYF | TGCGCCAGCAGCTTTTCCCCTTCCAAGGGGGGGTGGCGGTCCTACGAGCAGTACTTC
TRBJ2-5 | TRBV29-1 | TRBD1 | - | CSVEALGQGAVGETQYF | TGCAGCGTTGAAGCCCTGGGACAGGGGGCAGTAGGAGAGACCCAGTACTTC
TRBJ2-3 | TRBV30 | TRBD2 | - | CAWSAGTRSTDTQYF | TGTGCCTGGAGTGCAGGGACTAGGAGCACAGATACGCAGTATTTT
TRBJ2-2 | TRBV13 | - | - | CASSGGPRELFF | TGTGCCAGCTCCGGGGGGCCGAGGGAGCTGTTTTTT
TRBJ2-7 | TRBV13 | TRBD2 | - | CASSFTSGGPAHEQYF | TGTGCCAGCAGCTTCACTAGCGGGGGGCCAGCCCACGAGCAGTACTTC
TRBJ2-1 | TRBV7-6 | - | - | CASSLVGEGHEQFF | TGTGCCAGCAGCTTAGTTGGCGAGGGCCATGAGCAGTTCTTC
TRBJ1-2 | TRBV7-2 | - | - | CASSLEAPYRNYGYTF | TGTGCCAGCAGCTTAGAGGCTCCCTACCGGAACTATGGCTACACCTTC
TRBJ2-1 | TRBV18 | - | - | CASSLTTSHRSSYNEQFF | TGTGCCAGCTCACTAACAACCAGCCACCGAAGCTCCTACAATGAGCAGTTCTTC
TRBJ2-3 | TRBV7-9 | - | - | CASSFVWDTQYF | TGTGCCAGCAGCTTCGTGTGGGATACGCAGTATTTT
TRBJ2-2 | TRBV7-2 | - | - | CASSQLDPNTGELFF | TGTGCCAGCAGCCAGCTGGACCCGAACACCGGGGAGCTGTTTTTT
TRBJ2-7 | TRBV6-2/TRBV6-3 | - | - | CASSPASVPSYEQYF | TGTGCCAGCAGTCCCGCCAGCGTACCCTCCTACGAGCAGTACTTC
TRBJ1-1 | TRBV9 | - | - | CASSVARGNTEAFF | TGTGCCAGCAGCGTAGCAAGAGGGAACACTGAAGCTTTCTTT
TRBJ1-2 | TRBV27 | TRBD1 | - | CASSSPGTGNYGYTF | TGTGCCAGCAGTTCCCCCGGGACAGGGAACTATGGCTACACCTTC
TRBJ1-1 | TRBV12-3/TRBV12-4 | - | few | CASSYMNTEAFF | TGTGCCAGCAGTTATATGAACACTGAAGCTTTCTTT
TRBJ2-5 | TRBV29-1 | - | - | CSVEGRGPQETQYF | TGCAGCGTTGAGGGGCGGGGGCCCCAAGAGACCCAGTACTTC
TRBJ1-1 | TRBV13 | - | - | CASSSPMNTEAFF | TGTGCCAGCAGCTCCCCCATGAACACTGAAGCTTTCTTT
TRBJ2-1 | TRBV29-1 | - | - | CSTEGPEQFF | TGCAGCACTGAGGGTCCTGAGCAGTTCTTC
TRBJ2-1 | TRBV4-2 | TRBD2 | - | CASSQALAGGPGNEQFF | TGTGCCAGCAGCCAAGCCCTAGCGGGGGGGCCTGGGAATGAGCAGTTCTTC
TRBJ1-5 | TRBV28 | TRBD1 | - | CASKRTGDLDQPQHF | TGTGCCAGCAAAAGGACAGGGGATTTGGATCAGCCCCAGCATTTT
TRBJ2-1 | TRBV7-2 | - | - | CASSHPNSYNEQFF | TGTGCCAGCAGCCACCCGAACAGCTACAATGAGCAGTTCTTC
TRBJ2-2 | TRBV4-1 | - | - | CASSQGEGWGTGELFF | TGCGCCAGCAGCCAAGGAGAGGGTTGGGGCACCGGGGAGCTGTTTTTT
TRBJ1-1 | TRBV27 | - | - | CASSLIRPFEREYEAFF | TGTGCCAGCAGTTTAATCCGACCATTCGAACGGGAGTATGAAGCTTTCTTT